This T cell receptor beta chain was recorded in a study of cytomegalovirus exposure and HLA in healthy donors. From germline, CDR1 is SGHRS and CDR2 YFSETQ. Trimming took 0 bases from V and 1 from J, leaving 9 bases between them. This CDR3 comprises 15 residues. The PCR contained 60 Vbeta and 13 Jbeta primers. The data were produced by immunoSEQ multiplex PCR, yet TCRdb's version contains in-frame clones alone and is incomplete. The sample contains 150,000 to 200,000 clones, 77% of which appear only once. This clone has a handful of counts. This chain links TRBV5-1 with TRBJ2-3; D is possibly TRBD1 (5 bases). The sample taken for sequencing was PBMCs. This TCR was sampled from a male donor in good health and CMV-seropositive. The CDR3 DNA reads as TGCGCCAGCAGCTTGGAGGCCAGGGGCACAGATACGCAGTATTTT. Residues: CASSLEARGTDTQYF.